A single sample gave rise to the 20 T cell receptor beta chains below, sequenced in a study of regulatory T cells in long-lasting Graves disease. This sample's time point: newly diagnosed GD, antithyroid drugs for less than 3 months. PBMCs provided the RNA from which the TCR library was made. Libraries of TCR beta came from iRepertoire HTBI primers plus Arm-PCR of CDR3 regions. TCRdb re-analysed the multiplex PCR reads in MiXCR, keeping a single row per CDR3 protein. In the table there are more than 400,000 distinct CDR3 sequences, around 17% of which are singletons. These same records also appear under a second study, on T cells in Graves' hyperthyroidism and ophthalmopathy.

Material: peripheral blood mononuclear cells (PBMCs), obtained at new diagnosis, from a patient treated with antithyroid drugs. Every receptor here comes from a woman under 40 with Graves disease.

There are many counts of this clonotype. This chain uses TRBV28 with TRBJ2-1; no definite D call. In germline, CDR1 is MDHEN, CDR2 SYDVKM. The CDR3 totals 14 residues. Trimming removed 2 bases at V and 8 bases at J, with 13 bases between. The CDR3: CASSLVARRDEQFF. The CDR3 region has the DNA TGTGCCAGCAGTTTAGTCGCTAGAAGGGATGAGCAGTTCTTC. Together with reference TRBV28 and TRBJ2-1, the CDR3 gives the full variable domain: DVKVTQSSRYLVKRTGEKVFLECVQDMDHENMFWYRQDPGLGLRLIYFSYDVKMKEKGDIPEGYSVSREKKERFSLILESASTNQTSMYLCASSLVARRDEQFFGPGTRLTVL.

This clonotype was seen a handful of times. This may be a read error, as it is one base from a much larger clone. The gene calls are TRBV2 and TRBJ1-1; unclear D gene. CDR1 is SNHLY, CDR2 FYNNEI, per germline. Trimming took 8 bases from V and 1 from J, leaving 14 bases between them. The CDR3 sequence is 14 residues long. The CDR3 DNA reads TGTGCCAGCGGATCGGACGAATCGAACACTGAAGCTTTCTTT. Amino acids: CASGSDESNTEAFF. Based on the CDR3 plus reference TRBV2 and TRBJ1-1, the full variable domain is EPEVTQTPSHQVTQMGQEVILRCVPISNHLYFYWYRQILGQKVEFLVSFYNNEISEKSEIFDDQFSVERPDGSNFTLKIRSTKLEDSAMYFCASGSDESNTEAFFGQGTRLTVV.

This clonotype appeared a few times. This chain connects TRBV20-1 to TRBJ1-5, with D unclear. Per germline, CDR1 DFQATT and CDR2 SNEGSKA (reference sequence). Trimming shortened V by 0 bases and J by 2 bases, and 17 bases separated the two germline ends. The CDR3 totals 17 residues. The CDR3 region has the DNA TGCAGTGCTAGAGATCCCGTAGACCCGGGCGGCAATCAGCCCCAGCATTTT. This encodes CSARDPVDPGGNQPQHF.

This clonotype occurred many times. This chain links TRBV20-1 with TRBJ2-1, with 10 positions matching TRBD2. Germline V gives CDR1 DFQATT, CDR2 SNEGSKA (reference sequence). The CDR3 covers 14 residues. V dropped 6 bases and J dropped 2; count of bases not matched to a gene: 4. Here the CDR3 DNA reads TGCAGTGCCAGACTAGCGGGTCCCTACAATGAGCAGTTCTTC. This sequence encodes CSARLAGPYNEQFF.

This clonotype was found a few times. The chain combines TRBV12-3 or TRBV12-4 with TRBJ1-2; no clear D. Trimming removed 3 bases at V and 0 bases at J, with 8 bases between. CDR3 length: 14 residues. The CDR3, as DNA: TGTGCCAGCAGTTTCGGTACCTCTAACTATGGCTACACCTTC. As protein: CASSFGTSNYGYTF.

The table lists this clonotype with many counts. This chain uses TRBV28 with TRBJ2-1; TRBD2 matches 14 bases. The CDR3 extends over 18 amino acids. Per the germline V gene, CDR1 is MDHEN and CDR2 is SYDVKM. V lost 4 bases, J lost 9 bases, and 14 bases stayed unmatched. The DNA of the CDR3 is TGTGCCAGCAGTTCTGTGGGGACTAGCGGGAGCCTGGACAGTGAGCAGTTCTTC. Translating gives CASSSVGTSGSLDSEQFF.

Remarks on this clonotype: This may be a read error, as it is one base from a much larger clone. As DNA, the CDR3 is TGTGCCAGCAGACCGGAGGCAAGCTATGACTACACCTTC. Translation gives CASRPEASYDYTF. The genes are TRBV2 and TRBJ1-2; D unclear. Germline CDR1 SNHLY, CDR2 FYNNEI. The CDR3 is 13 residues long.

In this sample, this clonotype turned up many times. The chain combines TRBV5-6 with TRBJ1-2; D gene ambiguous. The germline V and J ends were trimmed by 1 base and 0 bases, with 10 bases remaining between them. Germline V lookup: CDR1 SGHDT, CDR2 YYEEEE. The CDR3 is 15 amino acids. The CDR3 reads CASSLFETTNYGYTF. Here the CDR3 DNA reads TGTGCCAGCAGCTTGTTCGAGACAACTAACTATGGCTACACCTTC. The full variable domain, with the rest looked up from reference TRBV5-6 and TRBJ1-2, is DAGVTQSPTHLIKTRGQQVTLRCSPKSGHDTVSWYQQALGQGPQFIFQYYEEEERQRGNFPDRFSGHQFPNYSSELNVNALLLGDSALYLCASSLFETTNYGYTFGSGTRLTVV.

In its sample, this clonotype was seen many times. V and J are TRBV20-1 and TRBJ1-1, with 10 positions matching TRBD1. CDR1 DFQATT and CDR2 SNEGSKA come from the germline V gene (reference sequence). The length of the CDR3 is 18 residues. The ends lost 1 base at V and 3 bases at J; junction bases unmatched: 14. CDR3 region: CSARGLRWDRGVDTEAFF. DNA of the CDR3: TGCAGTGCTAGAGGATTGCGTTGGGACAGGGGAGTCGACACTGAAGCTTTCTTT.

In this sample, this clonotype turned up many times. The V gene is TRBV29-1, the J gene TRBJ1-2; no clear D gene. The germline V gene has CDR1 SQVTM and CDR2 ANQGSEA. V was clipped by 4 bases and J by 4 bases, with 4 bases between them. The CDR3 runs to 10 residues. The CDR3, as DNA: TGCAGCGTTGGGAGCTATGGCTACACCTTC. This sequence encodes CSVGSYGYTF.

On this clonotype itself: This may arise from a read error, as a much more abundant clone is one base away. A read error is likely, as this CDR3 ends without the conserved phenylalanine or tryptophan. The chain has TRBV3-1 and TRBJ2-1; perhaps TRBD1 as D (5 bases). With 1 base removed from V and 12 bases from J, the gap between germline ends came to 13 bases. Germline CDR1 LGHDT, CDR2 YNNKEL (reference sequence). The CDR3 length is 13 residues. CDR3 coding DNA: TGTGCCAGCAGCCAAGTTAAGGCCCAGGGGCAGTTCCTC. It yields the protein CASSQVKAQGQFL.

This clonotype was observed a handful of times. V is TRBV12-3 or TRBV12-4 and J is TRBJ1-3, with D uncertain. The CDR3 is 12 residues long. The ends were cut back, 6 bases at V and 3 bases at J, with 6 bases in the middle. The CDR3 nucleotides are TGTGCCAGCAGACTTAGTGGAAACACCATATATTTT. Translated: CASRLSGNTIYF.

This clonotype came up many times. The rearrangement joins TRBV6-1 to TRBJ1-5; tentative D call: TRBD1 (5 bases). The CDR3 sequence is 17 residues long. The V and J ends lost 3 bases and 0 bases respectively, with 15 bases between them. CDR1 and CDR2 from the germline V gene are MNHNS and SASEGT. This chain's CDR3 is CASSEPGLSDSNQPQHF. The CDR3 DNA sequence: TGTGCCAGCAGTGAGCCGGGACTTTCCGATAGCAATCAGCCCCAGCATTTT.

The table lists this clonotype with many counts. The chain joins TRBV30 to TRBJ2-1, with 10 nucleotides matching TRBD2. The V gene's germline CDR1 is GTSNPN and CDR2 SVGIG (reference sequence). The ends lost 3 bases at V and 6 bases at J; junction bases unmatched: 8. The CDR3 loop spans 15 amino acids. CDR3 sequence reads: CAWSLLAGFFNEQFF. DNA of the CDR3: TGTGCCTGGAGCCTACTAGCGGGATTTTTCAATGAGCAGTTCTTC.

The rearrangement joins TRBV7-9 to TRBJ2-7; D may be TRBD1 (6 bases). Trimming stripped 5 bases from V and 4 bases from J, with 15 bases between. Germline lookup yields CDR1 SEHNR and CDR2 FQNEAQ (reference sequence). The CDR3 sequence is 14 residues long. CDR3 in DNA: TGTGCCAGCAGCACAAGGACAGCGGTGTACGAGCAGTACTTC. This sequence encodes CASSTRTAVYEQYF. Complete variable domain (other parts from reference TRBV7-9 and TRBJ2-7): DTGVSQNPRHKITKRGQNVTFRCDPISEHNRLYWYRQTLGQGPEFLTYFQNEAQLEKSRLLSDRFSAERPKGSFSTLEIQRTEQGDSAMYLCASSTRTAVYEQYFGPGTRLTVT.

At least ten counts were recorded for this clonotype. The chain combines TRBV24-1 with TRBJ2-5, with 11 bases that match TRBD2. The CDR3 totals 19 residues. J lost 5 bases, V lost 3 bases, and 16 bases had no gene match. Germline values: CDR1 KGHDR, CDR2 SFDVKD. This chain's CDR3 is CATSDPKPRLAGSEETQYF. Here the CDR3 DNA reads TGTGCCACCAGTGATCCCAAACCACGACTAGCGGGAAGCGAGGAGACCCAGTACTTC.

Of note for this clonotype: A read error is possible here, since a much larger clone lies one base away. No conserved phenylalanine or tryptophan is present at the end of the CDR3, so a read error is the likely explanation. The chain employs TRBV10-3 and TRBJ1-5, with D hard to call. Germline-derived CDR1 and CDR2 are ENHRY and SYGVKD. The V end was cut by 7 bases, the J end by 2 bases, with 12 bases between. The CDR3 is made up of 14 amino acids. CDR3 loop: CAINVMVGNQPQHL. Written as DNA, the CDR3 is TGTGCCATCAATGTTATGGTGGGCAATCAGCCCCAGCATCTT.

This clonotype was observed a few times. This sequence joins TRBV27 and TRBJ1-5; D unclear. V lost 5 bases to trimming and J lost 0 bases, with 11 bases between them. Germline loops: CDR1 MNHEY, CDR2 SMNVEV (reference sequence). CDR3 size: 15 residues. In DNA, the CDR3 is TGTGCCAGCAGTCTCGGGCCGTTTAGCAATCAGCCCCAGCATTTT. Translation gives CASSLGPFSNQPQHF.

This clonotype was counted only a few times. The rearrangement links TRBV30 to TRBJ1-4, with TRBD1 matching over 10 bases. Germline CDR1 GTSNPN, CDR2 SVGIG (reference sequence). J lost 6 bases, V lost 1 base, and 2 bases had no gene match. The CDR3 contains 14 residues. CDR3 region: CAWSAGTGDEKLFF. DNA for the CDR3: TGTGCCTGGAGTGCCGGGACAGGGGATGAAAAACTGTTTTTT. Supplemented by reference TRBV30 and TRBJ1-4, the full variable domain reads SQTIHQWPATLVQPVGSPLSLECTVEGTSNPNLYWYRQAAGRGLQLLFYSVGIGQISSEVPQNLSASRPQDRQFILSSKKLLLSDSGFYLCAWSAGTGDEKLFFGSGTQLSVL.

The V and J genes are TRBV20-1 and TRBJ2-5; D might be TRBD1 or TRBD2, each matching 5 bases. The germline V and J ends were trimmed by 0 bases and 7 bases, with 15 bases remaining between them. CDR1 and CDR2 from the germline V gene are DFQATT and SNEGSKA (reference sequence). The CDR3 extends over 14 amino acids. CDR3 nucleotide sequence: TGCAGTGCTAGAGATCGACTGGGGACCGGGACCCAGTACTTC. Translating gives CSARDRLGTGTQYF.